Described below is a single TCR beta chain sequence and its context. This sample was taken from a study of blood T cell repertoires in COVID-19. Looking at the study overall: Nucleic acid was either cDNA or gDNA, and it came from T cells, B-cell-depleted T cells, or PBMCs.

Unmatched junction bases numbered 8, after V lost 5 bases and J lost 0 bases. Germline CDR1 is LNHDA and CDR2 is SQIVND (reference sequence). The CDR3 contains 17 residues. Sequenced by immunoSEQ multiplex PCR; TCRdb stores in-frame clones only, minus some. The table has around 58,000 clones, about 90% seen once; the top ten hold around 7.3%. This clonotype was sampled from a woman between 55 and 75 years old with active or convalescent COVID-19. The chain has TRBV19 and TRBJ1-3; 9 bases match TRBD1. Source material: peripheral blood. The CDR3 loop is CASSSSGTGISGNTIYF. The CDR3 DNA reads TGTGCCAGTAGTTCCTCCGGGACAGGGATCTCTGGAAACACCATATATTTT.